This TCR beta chain was sequenced in a study of T cells in Graves' hyperthyroidism and ophthalmopathy. This clonotype was recorded at least ten times. Amplification of TCR beta CDR3 regions was performed using RNA transcripts as template. The primer set for the first-round RT-PCR of the TCR CDR3 was HTBI. Via MiXCR, TCRdb re-called the multiplex PCR reads, giving one row per CDR3 protein. The sample consists of some 740,000 distinct CDR3 sequences, 12% to 15% of them appearing once. This TCR was sampled from a woman between 18 and 29 years old with Graves' hyperthyroidism. Sequencing was performed on blood.

The CDR3 region is CSASGLAGKQETQYF. In DNA form, the CDR3 reads TGCAGTGCTAGCGGCCTAGCGGGAAAACAAGAGACCCAGTACTTC. This chain joins TRBV20-1 and TRBJ2-5; 9 nucleotides line up with TRBD2. V was clipped by 3 bases and J by 2 bases; unmatched bases: 7. This CDR3 is built from 15 residues. CDR1 is DFQATT and CDR2 is SNEGSKA in the germline V gene (reference sequence).